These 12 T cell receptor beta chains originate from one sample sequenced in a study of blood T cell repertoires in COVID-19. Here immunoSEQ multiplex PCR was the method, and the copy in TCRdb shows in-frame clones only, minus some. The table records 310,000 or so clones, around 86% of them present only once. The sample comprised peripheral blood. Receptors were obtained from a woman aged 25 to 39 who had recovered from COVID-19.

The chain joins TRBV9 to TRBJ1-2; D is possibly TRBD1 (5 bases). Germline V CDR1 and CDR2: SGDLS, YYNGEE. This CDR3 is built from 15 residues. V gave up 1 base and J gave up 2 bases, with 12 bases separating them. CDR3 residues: CASSVKPGLNYGYTF. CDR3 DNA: TGTGCCAGCAGCGTAAAGCCAGGGCTGAACTATGGCTACACCTTC.

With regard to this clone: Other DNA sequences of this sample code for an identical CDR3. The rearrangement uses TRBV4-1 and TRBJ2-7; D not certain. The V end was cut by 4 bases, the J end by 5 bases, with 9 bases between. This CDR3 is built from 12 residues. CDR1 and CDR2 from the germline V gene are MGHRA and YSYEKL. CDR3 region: CASSPGGHEQYF. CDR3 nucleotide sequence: TGCGCCAGCAGCCCGGGTGGCCACGAGCAGTACTTC.

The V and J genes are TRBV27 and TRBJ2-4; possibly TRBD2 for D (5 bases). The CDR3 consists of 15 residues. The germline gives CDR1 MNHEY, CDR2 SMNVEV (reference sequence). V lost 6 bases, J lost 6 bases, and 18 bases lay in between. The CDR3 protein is CASRTLVGGGNIQYF. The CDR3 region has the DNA TGTGCCAGCAGGACACTAGTCGGAGGAGGAAACATTCAGTACTTC.

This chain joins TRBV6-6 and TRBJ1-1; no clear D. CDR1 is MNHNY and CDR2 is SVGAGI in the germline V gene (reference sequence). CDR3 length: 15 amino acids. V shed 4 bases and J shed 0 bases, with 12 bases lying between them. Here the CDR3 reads CASSSTGVVNTEAFF. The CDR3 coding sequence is TGTGCCAGCAGTTCGACCGGAGTGGTGAACACTGAAGCTTTCTTT.

CDR3 region: CASTDGVTGNTIYF. The CDR3 region has the DNA TGTGCCAGCACCGACGGGGTAACAGGAAACACCATATATTTT. The chain recombines TRBV6-5 with TRBJ1-3; D remains unclear. This CDR3 comprises 14 residues. Germline V gives CDR1 MNHEY, CDR2 SVGAGI. With 7 bases removed from V and 4 bases from J, the gap between germline ends came to 14 bases.

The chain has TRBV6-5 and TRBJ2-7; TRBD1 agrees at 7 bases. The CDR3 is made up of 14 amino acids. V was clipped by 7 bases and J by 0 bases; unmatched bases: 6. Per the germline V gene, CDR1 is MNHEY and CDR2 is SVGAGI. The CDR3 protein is CASTGTADSYEQYF. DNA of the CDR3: TGTGCCAGCACCGGGACAGCCGACTCCTACGAGCAGTACTTC.

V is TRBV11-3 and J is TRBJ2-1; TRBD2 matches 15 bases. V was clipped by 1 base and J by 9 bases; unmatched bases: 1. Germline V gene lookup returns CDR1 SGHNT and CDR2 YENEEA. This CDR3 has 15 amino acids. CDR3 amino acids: CASSLGGLAGGEQFF. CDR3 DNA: TGTGCCAGCAGCTTAGGGGGACTAGCGGGAGGTGAGCAGTTCTTC.

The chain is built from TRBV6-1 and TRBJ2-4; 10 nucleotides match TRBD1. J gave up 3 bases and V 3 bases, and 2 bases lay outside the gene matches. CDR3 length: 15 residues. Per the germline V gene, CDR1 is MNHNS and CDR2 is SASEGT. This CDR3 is CASSDGTGVKNIQYF. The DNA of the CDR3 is TGTGCCAGCAGTGACGGGACAGGGGTCAAAAACATTCAGTACTTC.

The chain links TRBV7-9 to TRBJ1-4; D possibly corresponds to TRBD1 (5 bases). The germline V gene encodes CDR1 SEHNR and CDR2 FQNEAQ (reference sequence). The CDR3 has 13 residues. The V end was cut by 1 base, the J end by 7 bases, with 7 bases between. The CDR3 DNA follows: TGTGCCAGCAGCTTAGAAAGGGGTGAAAAACTGTTTTTT. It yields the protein CASSLERGEKLFF.

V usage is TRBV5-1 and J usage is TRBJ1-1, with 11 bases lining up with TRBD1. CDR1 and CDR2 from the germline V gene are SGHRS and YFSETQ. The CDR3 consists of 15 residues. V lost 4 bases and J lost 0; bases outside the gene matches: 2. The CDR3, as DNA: TGCGCCAGCAGCCCGGACAGGGGGCTGAACACTGAAGCTTTCTTT. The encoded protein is CASSPDRGLNTEAFF.

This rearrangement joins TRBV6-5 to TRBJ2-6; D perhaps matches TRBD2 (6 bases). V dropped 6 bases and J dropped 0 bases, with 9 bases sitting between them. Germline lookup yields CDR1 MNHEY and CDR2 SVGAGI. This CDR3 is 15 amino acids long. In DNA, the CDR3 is TGTGCCAGCAGCCGGGAGAGCTCTGGGGCCAACGTCCTGACTTTC. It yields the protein CASSRESSGANVLTF.

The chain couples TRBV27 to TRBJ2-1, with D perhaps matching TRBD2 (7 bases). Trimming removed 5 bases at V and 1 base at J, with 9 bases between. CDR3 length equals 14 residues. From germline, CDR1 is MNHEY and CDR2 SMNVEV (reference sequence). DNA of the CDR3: TGTGCCAGCAGTAAGGGGGGGTCCTACAATGAGCAGTTCTTC. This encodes CASSKGGSYNEQFF.